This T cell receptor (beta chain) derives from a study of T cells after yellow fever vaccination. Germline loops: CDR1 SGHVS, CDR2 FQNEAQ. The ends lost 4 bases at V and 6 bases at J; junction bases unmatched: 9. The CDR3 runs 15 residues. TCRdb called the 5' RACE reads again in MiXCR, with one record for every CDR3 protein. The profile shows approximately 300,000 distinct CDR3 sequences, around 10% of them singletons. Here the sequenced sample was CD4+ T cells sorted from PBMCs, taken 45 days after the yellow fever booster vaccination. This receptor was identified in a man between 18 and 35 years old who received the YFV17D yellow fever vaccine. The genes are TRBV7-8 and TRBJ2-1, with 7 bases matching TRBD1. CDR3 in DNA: TGTGCCAGCAGCTCCGACAGGGTACCCGCCAATGAGCAGTTCTTC. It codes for CASSSDRVPANEQFF.